These T cell receptor beta chains were read from a single sample in a study of neurological immune-mediated disorders. TCRdb ran MiXCR on the 5' RACE reads and lists one entry per CDR3 protein. The profile shows 30,000 to 40,000 distinct CDR3 sequences, around 6.8% of them singletons. The sample consisted of PBMCs. The receptors here all came from a woman aged 35 to 49 in good health. CDR3s include the opening cysteine and the closing phenylalanine or tryptophan. Each record gives: J gene, V gene, clone size, D gene, CDR3 DNA, CDR3 protein. D genes are given only for firm matches. Clone size, where shown, is once, few, many, or a class for clones that have expanded.

TRBJ1-1 TRBV5-1 many . TGCGCCAGCAGCTTGGATTCACCGAACACTGAAGCTTTCTTT CASSLDSPNTEAFF
TRBJ2-5 TRBV7-2 many TRBD2 TGTGCCAGCAGCCGTGTTGGGACTAGCCCGAGGGAGACCCAGTACTTC CASSRVGTSPRETQYF
TRBJ2-5 TRBV6-2/TRBV6-3 many TRBD1 TGTGCCAGCAGTGTTCACGGGACAGGGGACGAGACCCAGTACTTC CASSVHGTGDETQYF
TRBJ2-1 TRBV2 many . TGTGCCAGCCAGAGGGGCTCCTACAATGAGCAGTTCTTC CASQRGSYNEQFF
TRBJ2-3 TRBV7-9 many . TGTGCCAGCAGCACCACAACAGATACGCAGTATTTT CASSTTTDTQYF
TRBJ1-1 TRBV9 . . TGTGCCAGCAGCGTAGAGGCAGGTCCCAAGGGGGCTTTCTTT CASSVEAGPKGAFF
TRBJ2-2 TRBV7-8 many . TGTGCCAGCAGCTTCGCAGGGGTTACGTACACCGGGGAGCTGTTTTTT CASSFAGVTYTGELFF
TRBJ2-6 TRBV5-1 many . TGCGCCAGCAGCTTGCCGGGTGACGGGGCCAACGTCCTGACTTTC CASSLPGDGANVLTF
TRBJ2-3 TRBV4-1 many . TGCGCCAGCAGCCCTACCACAGATACGCAGTATTTT CASSPTTDTQYF
TRBJ1-3 TRBV12-3/TRBV12-4 many . TGTGCCAGCAGTTTCTGGGGGCAGGGTGAGGACACCATATATTTT CASSFWGQGEDTIYF
TRBJ2-5 TRBV7-9 many TRBD2 TGTGCCAGCAGCTTAAGGGCGGGAGGCCAAGAGACCCAGTACTTC CASSLRAGGQETQYF
TRBJ1-5 TRBV27 many . TGTGCCAGCAGTTTATCGGGGGCTGGTCAGCCCCAGCATTTT CASSLSGAGQPQHF
TRBJ2-2 TRBV5-5 many . TGTGCCAGCAGCTTGGTAGTCTCCTTGGGGGGGGAGCTGTTTTTT CASSLVVSLGGELFF
TRBJ1-2 TRBV20-1 . . TGCAGGATCTACTACACGGACCGCTATGGCTACACCTTC CRIYYTDRYGYTF
TRBJ1-1 TRBV27 many . TGTGCCAGCATTTCAATCGGGGGGTCAACTGAAGCTTTCTTT CASISIGGSTEAFF
TRBJ2-2 TRBV6-1 . . TGTGCCAGCAGTAATGTTTACCCTCCAAGCGGGAACACCGGGGAGCTGTTTTTT CASSNVYPPSGNTGELFF
TRBJ2-7 TRBV5-1 medium-sized TRBD1 TGCGCCAGCAGCTCCTGGACAGGGTCCCCCTACGAGCAGTACTTC CASSSWTGSPYEQYF
TRBJ1-1 TRBV7-2 many . TGTGCCAGCAGCCTGGGCGGTAATCGCGGAACTGAAGCTTTCTTT CASSLGGNRGTEAFF
TRBJ1-5 TRBV9 many . TGTGCCAGCAGCGAAACCCCTTATAGCAATCAGCCCCAGCATTTT CASSETPYSNQPQHF
TRBJ2-3 TRBV10-3 many . TGTGCCATCAGCCCTAGCGCCACAGATACGCAGTATTTT CAISPSATDTQYF
TRBJ2-3 TRBV6-6 many TRBD2 TGTGCCAGCAGTTACTCCCCGGGGGGATCCACAGATACGCAGTATTTT CASSYSPGGSTDTQYF
TRBJ2-5 TRBV28 . . TGTGCCAGCAGTTTACCTACAGGGAAGACAGAGACCCAGTACTTC CASSLPTGKTETQYF
TRBJ2-1 TRBV2 many TRBD1 TGTGCCAGCAGTGACATCCTGGGACAGGAGGCTGATGAGCAGTTCTTC CASSDILGQEADEQFF
TRBJ2-3 TRBV4-1 many . TGCGCCAGCAGCTTCAAGGGTGGGGATACGCAGTATTTT CASSFKGGDTQYF
TRBJ2-3 TRBV9 many TRBD2 TGTGCCAGCAGCTTCAGTAGCGGGGGAACCACAGATACGCAGTATTTT CASSFSSGGTTDTQYF
TRBJ2-3 TRBV6-5 many . TGTGCCAGCAGTTACTCAGATACGCAGTATTTT CASSYSDTQYF
TRBJ2-7 TRBV6-5 many . TGTGCCAGCAGACCACAGGCCAACTACGAGCAGTACTTC CASRPQANYEQYF
TRBJ1-5 TRBV12-3/TRBV12-4 many . TGTGCCAGCACCCCGAACGGGGGTCAGCCCCAGCATTTT CASTPNGGQPQHF
TRBJ1-6 TRBV3-1 many . TGTGCCAGCAGCCAAGGAGGAAATTCACCCCTCCACTTT CASSQGGNSPLHF
TRBJ1-1 TRBV29-1 many . TGCAGCGTTGAAGATCACAGGGTTACTGAAGCTTTCTTT CSVEDHRVTEAFF
TRBJ2-5 TRBV6-6 many TRBD1 TGTGCCAGCAGCCTACGACCGGGACAGGGGCAAGAGACCCAGTACTTC CASSLRPGQGQETQYF
TRBJ2-1 TRBV4-1 many . TGCGCCAGCAGCCAAGAGGGGGTTCCGTCCTACAATGAGCAGTTCTTC CASSQEGVPSYNEQFF
TRBJ2-2 TRBV7-7 many . TGTGCTAGCAGCCCACGCAGAGACACCGGGGAGCTGTTTTTT CASSPRRDTGELFF
TRBJ2-7 TRBV5-1 many TRBD1 TGCGCCAGCAGCTTGTTTTCGGGACAGGGTAGGATAGCGGGCTCCTACGAGCAGTACTTC CASSLFSGQGRIAGSYEQYF
TRBJ2-1 TRBV20-1 many . TGCAGTGGGGCCGTCGGGCTAGCTACCAATGAGCAGTTCTTC CSGAVGLATNEQFF
TRBJ2-1 TRBV3-1 many . TGTGCCAGCAGCCAAGATCTACGTGCTGAGCAGTTCTTC CASSQDLRAEQFF
TRBJ2-2 TRBV12-3/TRBV12-4 many TRBD2 TGTGCCAGCATTCTGCTGCCTAGCGGAGCCCCCGGGGAGCTGTTTTTT CASILLPSGAPGELFF
TRBJ2-7 TRBV5-6 many . TGTGCCAGCACCGGGATCCCCTACGAGCAGTACTTC CASTGIPYEQYF
TRBJ2-3 TRBV20-1 . . TGCAGTGCTAGACCCCTGCATCGTGGCTCCACAGATACGCAGTATTTT CSARPLHRGSTDTQYF
TRBJ2-2 TRBV7-8 many . TGTGCCAGCAGCCCAAGAAGGGGTGAGGCCGGGGAGCTGTTTTTT CASSPRRGEAGELFF
TRBJ1-2 TRBV29-1 many TRBD1 TGCAGCGTTGTCGGACAGGGGGCTGCTGGCTACACCTTC CSVVGQGAAGYTF
TRBJ1-1 TRBV19 few . TGTGCCAGTACCCTGGTCCTATCAGGCACTGAAGCTTTCTTT CASTLVLSGTEAFF
TRBJ1-6 TRBV10-1 many . TGCGCCAGCAGTTGGGACATTGGTTCACCCCTCCACTTT CASSWDIGSPLHF
TRBJ1-1 TRBV6-2/TRBV6-3 many . TGTGCCAGCACGGGGCGTGGGAACACTGAAGCTTTCTTT CASTGRGNTEAFF
TRBJ1-3 TRBV7-8 many . TGTGCCAGCAGCTTACGGAGCCGCTCTGGAAACACCATATATTTT CASSLRSRSGNTIYF
TRBJ1-1 TRBV4-1 many TRBD1 TGCGCCAGCAGCCAGCGTCAGGGGGAGTACACTGAAGCTTTCTTT CASSQRQGEYTEAFF
TRBJ1-1 TRBV20-1 many . TGCAGTGCTGAGAGGCAACAGAGAGCTGAAGCTTTCTTT CSAERQQRAEAFF
TRBJ1-1 TRBV5-1 many TRBD1 TGCGCCAGCAGCTTCAACAGGGGAATGAACACTGAAGCTTTCTTT CASSFNRGMNTEAFF